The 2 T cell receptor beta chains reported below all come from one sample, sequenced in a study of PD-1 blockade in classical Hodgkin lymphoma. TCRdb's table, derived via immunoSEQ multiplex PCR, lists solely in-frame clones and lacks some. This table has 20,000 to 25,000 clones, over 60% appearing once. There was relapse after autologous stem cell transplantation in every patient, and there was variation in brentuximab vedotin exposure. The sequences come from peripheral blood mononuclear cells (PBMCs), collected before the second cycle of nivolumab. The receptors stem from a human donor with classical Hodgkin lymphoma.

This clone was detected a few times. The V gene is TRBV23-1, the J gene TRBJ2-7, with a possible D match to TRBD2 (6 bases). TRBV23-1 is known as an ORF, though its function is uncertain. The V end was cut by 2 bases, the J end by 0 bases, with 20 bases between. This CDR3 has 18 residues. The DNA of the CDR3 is TGCGCCAGCAGTCAAATCCGAACACGGGAGCGCACCTCCTACGAGCAGTACTTC. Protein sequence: CASSQIRTRERTSYEQYF.

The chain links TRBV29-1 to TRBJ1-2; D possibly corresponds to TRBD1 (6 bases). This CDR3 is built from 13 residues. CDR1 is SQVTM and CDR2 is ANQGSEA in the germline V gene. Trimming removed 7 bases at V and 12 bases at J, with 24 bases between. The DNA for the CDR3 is TGCAGCGGGATCCGGGCAGGGGCTTCGGTCCACACCTTC. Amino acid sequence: CSGIRAGASVHTF.